This record looks at one T cell receptor (beta chain) sequence and its context. This specimen comes from a study of control samples from healthy donors and cancer patients. Sequencing was performed with immunoSEQ multiplex PCR; in TCRdb, only in-frame clones are kept and a portion is missing. The table lists roughly 100,000 clones, 75% to 90% of them singletons, with approximately 19% in the top ten. The CDR3 is 16 residues long. Germline values: CDR1 SGHRS, CDR2 YFSETQ. The V gene lost 0 bases and the J gene lost 7 bases, with 17 bases spanning the gap. The chain carries TRBV5-1 and TRBJ2-1; D may be TRBD2 (5 bases). Specimen: PBMCs. This TCR derives from a man aged 55 to 70 with lung cancer. CDR3 protein: CASSLGYQGSINEQFF. As DNA, the CDR3 is TGCGCCAGCAGCTTGGGATACCAAGGGAGTATTAATGAGCAGTTCTTC.